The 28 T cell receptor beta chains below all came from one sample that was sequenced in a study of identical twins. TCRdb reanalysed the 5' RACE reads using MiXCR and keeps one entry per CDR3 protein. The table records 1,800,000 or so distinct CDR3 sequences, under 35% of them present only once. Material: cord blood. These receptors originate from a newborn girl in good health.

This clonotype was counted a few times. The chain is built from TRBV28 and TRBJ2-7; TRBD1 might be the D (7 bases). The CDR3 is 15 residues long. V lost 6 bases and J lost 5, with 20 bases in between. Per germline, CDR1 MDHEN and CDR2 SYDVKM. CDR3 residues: CASSPIRGGGNEQYF. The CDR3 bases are TGTGCCAGCAGCCCCATTCGAGGGGGCGGGAACGAGCAGTACTTC.

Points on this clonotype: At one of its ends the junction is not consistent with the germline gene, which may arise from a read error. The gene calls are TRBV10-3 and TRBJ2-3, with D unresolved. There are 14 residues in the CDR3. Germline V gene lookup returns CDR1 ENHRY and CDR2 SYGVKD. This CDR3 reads CTISESPNPDTQYF. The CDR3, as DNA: TGTACCATCAGTGAGTCGCCTAATCCAGATACGCAGTATTTT.

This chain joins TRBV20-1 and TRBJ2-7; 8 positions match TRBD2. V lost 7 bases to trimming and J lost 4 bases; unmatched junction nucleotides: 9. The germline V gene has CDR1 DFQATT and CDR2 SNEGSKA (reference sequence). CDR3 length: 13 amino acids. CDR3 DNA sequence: TGCAGTGTCATGAGCGGGGGAGCTTACGAGCAGTACTTC. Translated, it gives CSVMSGGAYEQYF.

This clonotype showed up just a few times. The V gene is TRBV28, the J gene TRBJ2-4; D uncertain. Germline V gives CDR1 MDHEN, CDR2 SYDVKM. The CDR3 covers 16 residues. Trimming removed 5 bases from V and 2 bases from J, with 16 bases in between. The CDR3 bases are TGTGCCAGCAGTGACCCAGTGGCTATGACCAAAAACATTCAGTACTTC. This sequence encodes CASSDPVAMTKNIQYF.

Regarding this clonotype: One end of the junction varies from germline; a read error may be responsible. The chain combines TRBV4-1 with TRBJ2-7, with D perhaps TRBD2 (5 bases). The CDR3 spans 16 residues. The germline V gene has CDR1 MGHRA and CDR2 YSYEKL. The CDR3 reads CASSQDLGRFLYKQYF. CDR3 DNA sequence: TGCGCCAGCAGCCAAGATTTGGGGAGATTTCTCTACAAGCAGTACTTC.

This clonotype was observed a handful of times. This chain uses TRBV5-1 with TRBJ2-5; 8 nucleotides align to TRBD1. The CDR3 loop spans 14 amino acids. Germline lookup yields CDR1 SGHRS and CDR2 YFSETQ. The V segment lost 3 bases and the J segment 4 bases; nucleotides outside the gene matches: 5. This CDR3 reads CASSWDRTGETQYF. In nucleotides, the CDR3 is TGCGCCAGCAGCTGGGACAGGACGGGAGAGACCCAGTACTTC.

In DNA form, the CDR3 reads TGTGCCATCAGCGCCTCAGTCAGGGCAGATACGCAGTATTTT. It specifies CAISASVRADTQYF. The rearrangement uses TRBV10-3 and TRBJ2-3; D is perhaps TRBD1 (5 bases). The CDR3 is 14 residues long. V was pared by 6 bases and J by 4 bases, with 14 bases between. Germline V gene lookup returns CDR1 ENHRY and CDR2 SYGVKD.

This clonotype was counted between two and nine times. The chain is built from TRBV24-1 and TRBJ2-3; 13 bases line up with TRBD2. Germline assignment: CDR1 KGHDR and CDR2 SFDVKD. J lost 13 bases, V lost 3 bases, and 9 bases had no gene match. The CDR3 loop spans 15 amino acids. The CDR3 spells CATSDHGLAGAGEYF. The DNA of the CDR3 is TGTGCCACCAGTGATCACGGACTAGCGGGAGCGGGGGAGTATTTT.

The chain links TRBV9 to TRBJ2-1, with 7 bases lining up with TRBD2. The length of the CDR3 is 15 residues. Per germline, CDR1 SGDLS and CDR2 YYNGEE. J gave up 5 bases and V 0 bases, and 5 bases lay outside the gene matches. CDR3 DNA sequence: TGTGCCAGCAGCGTAGCCGCGGGGGTTAACAATGAGCAGTTCTTC. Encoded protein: CASSVAAGVNNEQFF.

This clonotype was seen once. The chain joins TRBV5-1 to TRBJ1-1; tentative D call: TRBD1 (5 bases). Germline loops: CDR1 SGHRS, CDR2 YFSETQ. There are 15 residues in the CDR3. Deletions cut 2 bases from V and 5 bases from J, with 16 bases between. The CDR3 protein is CASSFSQGVGTEAFF. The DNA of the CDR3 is TGCGCCAGCAGCTTTAGTCAGGGTGTTGGGACTGAAGCTTTCTTT.

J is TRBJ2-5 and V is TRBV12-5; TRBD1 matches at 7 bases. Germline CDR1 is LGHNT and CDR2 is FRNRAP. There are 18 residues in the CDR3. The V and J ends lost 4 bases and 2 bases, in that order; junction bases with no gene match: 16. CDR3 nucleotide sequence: TGTGCTAGTGGTTCTCCCTCCGAGGGGGCTAAGGGACAAGAGACCCAGTACTTC. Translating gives CASGSPSEGAKGQETQYF.

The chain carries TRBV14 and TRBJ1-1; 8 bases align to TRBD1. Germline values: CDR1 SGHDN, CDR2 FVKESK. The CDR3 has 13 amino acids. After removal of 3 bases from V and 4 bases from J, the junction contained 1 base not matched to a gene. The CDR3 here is CASSQGQVTEAFF. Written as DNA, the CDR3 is TGTGCCAGCAGCCAGGGACAGGTCACTGAAGCTTTCTTT.

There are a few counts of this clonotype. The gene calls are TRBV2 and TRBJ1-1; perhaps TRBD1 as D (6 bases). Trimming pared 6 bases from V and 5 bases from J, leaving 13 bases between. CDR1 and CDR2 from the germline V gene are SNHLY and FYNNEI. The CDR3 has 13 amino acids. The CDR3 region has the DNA TGTGCCAGCAGACAGGGCGGGGAAACTGAAGCTTTCTTT. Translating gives CASRQGGETEAFF.

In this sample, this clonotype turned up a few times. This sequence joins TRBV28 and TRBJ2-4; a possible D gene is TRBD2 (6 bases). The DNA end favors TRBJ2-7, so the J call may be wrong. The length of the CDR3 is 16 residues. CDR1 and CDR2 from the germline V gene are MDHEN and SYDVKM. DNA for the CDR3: TGTGCCAGCAGTTTGCCGCGGGGAAGTGGTCCCGACGAGCAGTACTTC. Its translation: CASSLPRGSGPDEQYF.

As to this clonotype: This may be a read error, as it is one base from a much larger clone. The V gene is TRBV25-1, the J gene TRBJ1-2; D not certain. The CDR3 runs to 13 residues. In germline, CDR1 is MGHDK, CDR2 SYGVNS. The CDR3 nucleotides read TGTGCCAGCAGTGAGCACGTGAACTATTGCTACACCTTC. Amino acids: CASSEHVNYCYTF.

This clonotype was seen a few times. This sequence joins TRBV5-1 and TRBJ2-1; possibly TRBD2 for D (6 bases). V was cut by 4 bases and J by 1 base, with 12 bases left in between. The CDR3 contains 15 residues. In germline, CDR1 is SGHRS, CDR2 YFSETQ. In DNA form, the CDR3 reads TGCGCCAGCAGCGCCGGGGGTAGGTCCTACAATGAGCAGTTCTTC. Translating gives CASSAGGRSYNEQFF.

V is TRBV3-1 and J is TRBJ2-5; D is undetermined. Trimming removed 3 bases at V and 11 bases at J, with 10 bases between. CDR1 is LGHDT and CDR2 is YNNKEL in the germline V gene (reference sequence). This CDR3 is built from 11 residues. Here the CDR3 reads CASSQELWQYF. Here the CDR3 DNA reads TGTGCCAGCAGCCAGGAACTTTGGCAGTACTTC.

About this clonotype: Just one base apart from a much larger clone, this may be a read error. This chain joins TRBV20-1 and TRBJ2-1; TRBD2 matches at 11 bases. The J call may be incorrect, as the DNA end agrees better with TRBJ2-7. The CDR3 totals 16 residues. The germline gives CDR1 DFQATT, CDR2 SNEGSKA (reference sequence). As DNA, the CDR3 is TGCAGTGCAACAGCGCAGGGACTAGCGGACAACAATGAGCAGTACTTC. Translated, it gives CSATAQGLADNNEQYF.

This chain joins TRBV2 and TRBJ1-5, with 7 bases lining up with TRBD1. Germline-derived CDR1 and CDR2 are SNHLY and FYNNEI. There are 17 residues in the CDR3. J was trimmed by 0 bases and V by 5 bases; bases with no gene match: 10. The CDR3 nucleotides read TGTGCCAGCAGTCCTTGGGGCAGGGGGTATAGCAATCAGCCCCAGCATTTT. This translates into CASSPWGRGYSNQPQHF.

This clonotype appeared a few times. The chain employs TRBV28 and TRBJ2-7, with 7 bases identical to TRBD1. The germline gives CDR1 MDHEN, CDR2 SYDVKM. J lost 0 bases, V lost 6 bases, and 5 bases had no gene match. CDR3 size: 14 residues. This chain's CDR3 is CASSRQGVSYEQYF. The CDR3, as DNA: TGTGCCAGCAGCCGACAGGGAGTCTCCTACGAGCAGTACTTC. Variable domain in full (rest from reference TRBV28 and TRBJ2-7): DVKVTQSSRYLVKRTGEKVFLECVQDMDHENMFWYRQDPGLGLRLIYFSYDVKMKEKGDIPEGYSVSREKKERFSLILESASTNQTSMYLCASSRQGVSYEQYFGPGTRLTVT.

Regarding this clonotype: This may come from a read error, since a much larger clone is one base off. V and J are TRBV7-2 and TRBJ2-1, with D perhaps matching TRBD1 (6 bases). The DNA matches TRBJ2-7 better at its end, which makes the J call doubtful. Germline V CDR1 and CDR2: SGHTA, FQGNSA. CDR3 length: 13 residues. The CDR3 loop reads CASSRQAYNEQYF. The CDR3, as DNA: TGTGCCAGCAGCCGACAGGCCTACAATGAGCAGTACTTC.

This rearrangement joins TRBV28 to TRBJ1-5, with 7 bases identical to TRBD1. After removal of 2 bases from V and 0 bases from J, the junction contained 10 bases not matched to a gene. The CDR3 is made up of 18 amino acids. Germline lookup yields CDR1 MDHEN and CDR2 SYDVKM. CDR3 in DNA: TGTGCCAGCAGTTTACCCCGGGACAGTAGGTATAGCAATCAGCCCCAGCATTTT. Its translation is CASSLPRDSRYSNQPQHF.

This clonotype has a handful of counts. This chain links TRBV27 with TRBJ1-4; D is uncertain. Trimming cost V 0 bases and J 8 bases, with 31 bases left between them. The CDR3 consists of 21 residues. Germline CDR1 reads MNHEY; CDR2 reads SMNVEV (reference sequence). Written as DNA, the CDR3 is TGTGCCAGCAGTTTATCTTACCTTCGGCCTTTTCCAGGACGGCTTCGGGAAAAACTGTTTTTT. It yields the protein CASSLSYLRPFPGRLREKLFF. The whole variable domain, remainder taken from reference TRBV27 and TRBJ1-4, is EAQVTQNPRYLITVTGKKLTVTCSQNMNHEYMSWYRQDPGLGLRQIYYSMNVEVTDKGDVPEGYKVSRKEKRNFPLILESPSPNQTSLYFCASSLSYLRPFPGRLREKLFFGSGTQLSVL.

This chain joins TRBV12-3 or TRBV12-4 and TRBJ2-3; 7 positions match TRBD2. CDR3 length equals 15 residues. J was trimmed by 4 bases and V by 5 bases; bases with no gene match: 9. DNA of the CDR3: TGTGCCAGCAGTCTCAAGCGGGACCCGCCAGATACGCAGTATTTT. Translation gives CASSLKRDPPDTQYF.

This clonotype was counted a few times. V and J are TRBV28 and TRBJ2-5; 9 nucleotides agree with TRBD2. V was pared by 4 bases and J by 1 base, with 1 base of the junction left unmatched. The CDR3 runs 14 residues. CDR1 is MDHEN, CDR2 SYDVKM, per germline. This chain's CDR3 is CASSWGLAQETQYF. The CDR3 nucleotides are TGTGCCAGCAGTTGGGGACTAGCCCAAGAGACCCAGTACTTC.

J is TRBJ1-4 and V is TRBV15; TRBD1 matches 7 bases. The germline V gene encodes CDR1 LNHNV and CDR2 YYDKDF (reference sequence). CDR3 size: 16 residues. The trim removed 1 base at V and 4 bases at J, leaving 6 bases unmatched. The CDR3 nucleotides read TGTGCCACCAGCAGAGCCGGGACAGCTAGTAATGAAAAACTGTTTTTT. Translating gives CATSRAGTASNEKLFF. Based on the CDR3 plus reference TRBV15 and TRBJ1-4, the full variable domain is DAMVIQNPRYQVTQFGKPVTLSCSQTLNHNVMYWYQQKSSQAPKLLFHYYDKDFNNEADTPDNFQSRRPNTSFCFLDIRSPGLGDTAMYLCATSRAGTASNEKLFFGSGTQLSVL.

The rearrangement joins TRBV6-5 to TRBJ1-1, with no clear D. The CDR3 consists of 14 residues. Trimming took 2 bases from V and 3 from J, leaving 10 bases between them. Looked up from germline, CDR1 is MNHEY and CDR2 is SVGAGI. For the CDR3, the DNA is TGTGCCAGCAGTTACGGGTCCGGGGACACTGAAGCTTTCTTT. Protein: CASSYGSGDTEAFF.

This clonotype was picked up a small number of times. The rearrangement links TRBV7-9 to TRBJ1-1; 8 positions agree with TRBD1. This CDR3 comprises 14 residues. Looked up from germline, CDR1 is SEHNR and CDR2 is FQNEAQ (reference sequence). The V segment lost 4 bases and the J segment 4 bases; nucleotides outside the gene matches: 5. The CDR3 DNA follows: TGTGCCAGCAGCTCAAACGACAGGGGCACTGAAGCTTTCTTT. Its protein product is CASSSNDRGTEAFF.